These 19 T cell receptor beta chains were all obtained from the same sample, sequenced in a study of T cells in Graves' hyperthyroidism and ophthalmopathy. The source material, RNA transcripts, was used to amplify TCR beta CDR3 regions. The HTBI primer set drove a first-round RT-PCR of the TCR CDR3. TCRdb used MiXCR to reprocess the multiplex PCR reads, holding one entry per CDR3 protein. In the table there are about 480,000 distinct CDR3 sequences, roughly an eighth of which are singletons. Source material: blood. The origin of the receptors is a woman aged 18-29 years with Graves' hyperthyroidism.

This clonotype was seen many times. The chain is built from TRBV19 and TRBJ1-4; D remains ambiguous. CDR3 length: 15 amino acids. Germline V gene sequence: CDR1 LNHDA, CDR2 SQIVND (reference sequence). Trimming stripped 3 bases from V and 0 bases from J, with 8 bases between. The CDR3 coding sequence is TGTGCCAGTAGTATCCTCAGTGCAACTAATGAAAAACTGTTTTTT. As protein: CASSILSATNEKLFF.

The chain uses TRBV14 and TRBJ2-7; D ambiguous. The CDR3 totals 12 residues. The germline CDR1 and CDR2 sequences are SGHDN and FVKESK. Trimming removed 2 bases at V and 4 bases at J, with 6 bases between. The chain's CDR3 is CASSQIGYEQYF. CDR3 in DNA: TGTGCCAGCAGCCAAATAGGGTACGAGCAGTACTTC.

This clonotype was seen more than once but under ten times. The chain is built from TRBV20-1 and TRBJ2-1, with a tentative D call TRBD2 (6 bases). CDR1 DFQATT and CDR2 SNEGSKA come from the germline V gene (reference sequence). Between the trimmed V and J ends, which lost 7 bases and 1 base, there was a span of 23 bases. The CDR3 covers 17 residues. CDR3 coding DNA: TGCAGTGTACCCCCTAGCGCAGCGTTCGTTTCCTACAATGAGCAGTTCTTC. Encoded protein: CSVPPSAAFVSYNEQFF.

This clonotype occurred many times. The rearrangement links TRBV11-2 to TRBJ2-1, with D possibly TRBD2 on 5 matching bases. The germline V gene encodes CDR1 SGHAT and CDR2 FQNNGV. The CDR3 runs 16 residues. Trimming removed 1 base at V and 2 bases at J, with 12 bases between. The CDR3 DNA reads as TGTGCCAGCAGCTTAGCCCACGGAGGAGCCTACAATGAGCAGTTCTTC. Protein: CASSLAHGGAYNEQFF.

This clonotype was recorded many times. The chain joins TRBV5-1 to TRBJ1-2; D may be TRBD1 (6 bases). Trimming pared 4 bases from V and 4 bases from J, leaving 23 bases between. Germline values: CDR1 SGHRS, CDR2 YFSETQ. The CDR3 is 17 amino acids. CDR3: CASSQGTNREGGYGYTF. Here the CDR3 DNA reads TGCGCCAGCAGCCAGGGCACGAACAGGGAGGGAGGCTATGGCTACACCTTC. Complete variable domain (other parts from reference TRBV5-1 and TRBJ1-2): KAGVTQTPRYLIKTRGQQVTLSCSPISGHRSVSWYQQTPGQGLQFLFEYFSETQRNKGNFPGRFSGRQFSNSRSEMNVSTLELGDSALYLCASSQGTNREGGYGYTFGSGTRLTVV.

This clonotype was seen many times. The chain recombines TRBV12-3 or TRBV12-4 with TRBJ2-2; 9 bases align to TRBD1. V lost 5 bases, J lost 5 bases, and 3 bases stayed unmatched. The CDR3 consists of 14 residues. CDR3 loop: CASSRQGETGELFF. CDR3 nucleotides: TGTGCCAGCAGTCGACAGGGGGAAACCGGGGAGCTGTTTTTT.

This clonotype was observed at least ten times. The chain employs TRBV29-1 and TRBJ2-2, with TRBD1 identical over 8 bases. Germline V gene lookup returns CDR1 SQVTM and CDR2 ANQGSEA. The CDR3 covers 12 residues. Unmatched junction bases numbered 3, after V lost 7 bases and J lost 5 bases. The CDR3 coding sequence is TGCAGCGCCCGACAGGGGACCGGGGAGCTGTTTTTT. Translating it yields CSARQGTGELFF.

This clonotype was counted many times. This chain connects TRBV9 to TRBJ1-1; D call uncertain. CDR3 length: 16 residues. V lost 0 bases to trimming and J lost 4 bases, with 16 bases between them. Looked up from germline, CDR1 is SGDLS and CDR2 is YYNGEE. The CDR3 protein is CASSVGNRQARTEAFF. Here the CDR3 DNA reads TGTGCCAGCAGCGTAGGCAATCGACAAGCACGCACTGAAGCTTTCTTT.

CDR3 sequence (DNA): TGTGCCAGCAGTGCAGACCTGGAAGGGAATCAGCCCCAGCATTTT. Amino acids: CASSADLEGNQPQHF. The chain joins TRBV6-1 to TRBJ1-5; D is unclear. Germline V gene lookup returns CDR1 MNHNS and CDR2 SASEGT. V was trimmed by 4 bases and J by 4 bases, leaving 14 bases between them. CDR3 length: 15 amino acids.

This clonotype showed up many times. The V call is TRBV29-1, the J call TRBJ2-4; 8 bases are shared with TRBD2. V gave up 5 bases and J gave up 8 bases; unmatched junction bases: 8. The CDR3 sequence is 13 residues long. CDR1 SQVTM and CDR2 ANQGSEA come from the germline V gene. CDR3 sequence: CSVSSSGSDIQYF. CDR3 bases: TGCAGCGTTTCATCTAGCGGGTCTGACATTCAGTACTTC.

This clonotype occurred a few times. The chain has TRBV12-3 or TRBV12-4 and TRBJ1-2; D is undetermined. The ends were cut back, 6 bases at V and 7 bases at J, with 24 bases in the middle. The CDR3 sequence is 16 residues long. The CDR3 nucleotides read TGTGCCAGCAGGACTTCTATGGGTCCCTCCTTAGGTGGCTACACCTTC. Translated: CASRTSMGPSLGGYTF.

This clonotype was recorded at least ten times. This chain joins TRBV10-1 and TRBJ2-4; D is perhaps TRBD2 (6 bases). CDR1 is WNHNN, CDR2 SYGVQD, per germline (reference sequence). This CDR3 region has 15 residues. Trimming stripped 9 bases from V and 4 bases from J, with 19 bases between. CDR3 in amino acids: CARGRRKEGKNIQYF. CDR3 nucleotide sequence: TGCGCCAGAGGGCGGCGGAAGGAGGGAAAAAACATTCAGTACTTC.

The chain carries TRBV6-2 or TRBV6-3 and TRBJ1-2; D is perhaps TRBD1 (6 bases). Per germline, CDR1 MNHEY and CDR2 SVGEGT. Trimming stripped 3 bases from V and 5 bases from J, with 16 bases between. The CDR3 is 15 residues long. The CDR3: CASSYTGTNNYGYTF. DNA of the CDR3: TGTGCCAGCAGTTATACCGGGACAAACAATTATGGCTACACCTTC.

In its sample, this clonotype was seen many times. V is TRBV3-1 and J is TRBJ2-7, with 10 bases lining up with TRBD2. The CDR3 length is 15 residues. J lost 6 bases, V lost 1 base, and 6 bases had no gene match. The germline V gene has CDR1 LGHDT and CDR2 YNNKEL (reference sequence). In nucleotides, the CDR3 is TGTGCCAGCAGCCAAGGTTTGAGGACTAGCGGCGAGCAGTACGTC. Its translation: CASSQGLRTSGEQYV.

The genes are TRBV6-1 and TRBJ1-1, with a tentative D call TRBD1 (6 bases). Germline CDR1 MNHNS, CDR2 SASEGT. This CDR3 is built from 14 residues. V was shortened by 5 bases and J by 3 bases, with 13 bases between the two germline ends. The DNA of the CDR3 is TGTGCCAGCAGTTCGACAGGCGCTTACACTGAAGCTTTCTTT. It encodes CASSSTGAYTEAFF.

The table lists this clonotype with many counts. The chain employs TRBV29-1 and TRBJ2-3; 9 positions agree with TRBD1. The CDR3 extends over 14 amino acids. CDR1 SQVTM and CDR2 ANQGSEA come from the germline V gene. V dropped 4 bases and J dropped 3; count of bases not matched to a gene: 5. In DNA, the CDR3 is TGCAGCGTTGCCCGGGACAGGGAAACAGATACGCAGTATTTT. Protein product: CSVARDRETDTQYF.

The genes are TRBV10-2 and TRBJ2-7; D call uncertain. CDR3 length equals 13 residues. V was trimmed by 0 bases and J by 3 bases, leaving 6 bases between them. Germline assignment: CDR1 WSHSY and CDR2 SAAADI. The CDR3 is CASSESKIYEQYV. CDR3 coding DNA: TGCGCCAGCAGTGAGTCAAAGATCTACGAGCAGTACGTC.

This chain connects TRBV4-1 to TRBJ1-1; maybe TRBD1 (5 bases). V gave up 0 bases and J gave up 2 bases, with 10 bases separating them. CDR3 size: 15 residues. Germline CDR1 is MGHRA and CDR2 is YSYEKL. The CDR3 protein is CASSQDATANTEAFF. Here the CDR3 DNA reads TGCGCCAGCAGCCAAGACGCGACAGCTAACACTGAAGCTTTCTTT.

The sample holds many counts of this clonotype. The chain employs TRBV20-1 and TRBJ2-3; TRBD2 matches at 11 bases. The trim removed 5 bases at V and 1 base at J, leaving 8 bases unmatched. Germline CDR1 is DFQATT and CDR2 is SNEGSKA (reference sequence). CDR3 length: 16 residues. The CDR3 DNA reads TGCAGTGCTGAGGGATTAGCGGGAGGGCGCACAGATACGCAGTATTTT. As protein: CSAEGLAGGRTDTQYF.